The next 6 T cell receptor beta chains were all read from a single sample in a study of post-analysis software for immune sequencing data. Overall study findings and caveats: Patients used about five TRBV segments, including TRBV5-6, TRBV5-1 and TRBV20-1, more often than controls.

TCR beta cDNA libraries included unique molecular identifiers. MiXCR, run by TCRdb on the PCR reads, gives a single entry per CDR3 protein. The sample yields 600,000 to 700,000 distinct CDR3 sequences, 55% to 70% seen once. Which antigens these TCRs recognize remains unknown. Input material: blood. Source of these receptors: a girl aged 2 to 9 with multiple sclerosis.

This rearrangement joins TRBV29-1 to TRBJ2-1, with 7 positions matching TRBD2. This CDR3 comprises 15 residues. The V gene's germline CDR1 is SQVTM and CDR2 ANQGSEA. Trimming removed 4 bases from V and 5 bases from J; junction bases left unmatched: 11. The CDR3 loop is CSVAPRLAGHNEQFF. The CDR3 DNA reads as TGCAGCGTTGCCCCCCGACTAGCTGGGCACAATGAGCAGTTCTTC.

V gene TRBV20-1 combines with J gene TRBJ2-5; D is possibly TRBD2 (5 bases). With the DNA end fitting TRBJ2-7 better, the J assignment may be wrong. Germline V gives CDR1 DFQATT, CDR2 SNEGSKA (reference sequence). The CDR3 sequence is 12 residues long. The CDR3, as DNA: TGCAGTGCCCAGGTGGGAGCCTACGAGCAGTACTTC. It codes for CSAQVGAYEQYF.

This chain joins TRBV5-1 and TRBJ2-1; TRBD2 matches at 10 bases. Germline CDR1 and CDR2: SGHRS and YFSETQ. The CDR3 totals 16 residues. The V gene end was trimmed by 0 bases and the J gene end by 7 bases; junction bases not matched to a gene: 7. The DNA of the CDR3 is TGCGCCAGCAGCTTGGGAGCGGGAGGGCGGTCGAATGAGCAGTTCTTC. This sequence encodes CASSLGAGGRSNEQFF. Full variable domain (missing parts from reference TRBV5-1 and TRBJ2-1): KAGVTQTPRYLIKTRGQQVTLSCSPISGHRSVSWYQQTPGQGLQFLFEYFSETQRNKGNFPGRFSGRQFSNSRSEMNVSTLELGDSALYLCASSLGAGGRSNEQFFGPGTRLTVL.

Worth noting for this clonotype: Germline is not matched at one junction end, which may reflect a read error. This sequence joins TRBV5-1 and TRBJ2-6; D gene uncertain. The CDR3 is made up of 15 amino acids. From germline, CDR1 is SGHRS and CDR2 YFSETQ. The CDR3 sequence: CASGLASPGANVLTF. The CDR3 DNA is TGCGCCAGCGGCTTGGCTTCACCCGGGGCCAACGTCCTGACTTTC.

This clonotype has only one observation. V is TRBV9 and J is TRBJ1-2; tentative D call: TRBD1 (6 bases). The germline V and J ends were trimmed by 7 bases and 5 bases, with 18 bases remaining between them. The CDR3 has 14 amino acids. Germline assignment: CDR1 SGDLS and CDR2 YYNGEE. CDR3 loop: CASAKKGGPYGYTF. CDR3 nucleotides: TGTGCCAGCGCCAAAAAGGGGGGCCCGTATGGCTACACCTTC. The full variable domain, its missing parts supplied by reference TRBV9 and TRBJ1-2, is DSGVTQTPKHLITATGQRVTLRCSPRSGDLSVYWYQQSLDQGLQFLIQYYNGEERAKGNILERFSAQQFPDLHSELNLSSLELGDSALYFCASAKKGGPYGYTFGSGTRLTVV.

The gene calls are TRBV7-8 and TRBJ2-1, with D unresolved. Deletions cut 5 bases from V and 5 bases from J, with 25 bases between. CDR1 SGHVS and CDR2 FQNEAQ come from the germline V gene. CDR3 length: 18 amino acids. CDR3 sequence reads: CASSPPPKDTYSDNEQFF. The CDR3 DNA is TGTGCCAGCAGCCCGCCCCCGAAAGACACGTACTCGGACAATGAGCAGTTCTTC.